A selection of T cell receptor beta chains follows, all from one sample in a study of CD8+ T cells in alopecia areata. Profiling relied on immunoSEQ multiplex PCR, and the TCRdb table lists in-frame clones only, not all of them. The data hold 200,000 to 250,000 clones, with 57% observed a single time. Sequenced here: CD4+ T cells sorted from blood, sampled at week 0. These receptors all come from a human donor with alopecia areata. Each CDR3 is given with its conserved first and last residue. The order of the fields is CDR3 length, clone size, D gene, V gene, J gene, CDR3 DNA, CDR3 protein. D genes are given only for firm matches. Not all rows give a size; the values are once, few, many and, for expanded clones, a class.

length: 15
size: .
D: .
V: TRBV27
J: TRBJ2-7
DNA: TGTGCCAGCAGTTTCCGGCAAGGGGAAAGCTACGAGCAGTACTTC
CDR3: CASSFRQGESYEQYF

length: 14
size: .
D: .
V: TRBV29-1
J: TRBJ2-3
DNA: TGCAGCGTTGGGGGAGACAGGGACTTAGATACGCAGTATTTT
CDR3: CSVGGDRDLDTQYF

length: 12
size: .
D: .
V: TRBV6-5
J: TRBJ1-1
DNA: TGTGCCAGCAGTACAGTAAACACTGAAGCTTTCTTT
CDR3: CASSTVNTEAFF

length: 17
size: few
D: TRBD2
V: TRBV7-8
J: TRBJ2-3
DNA: TGTGCCAGCAGCCGCTACACCGCGGGGGGGCGGGCAGATACGCAGTATTTT
CDR3: CASSRYTAGGRADTQYF

length: 13
size: .
D: .
V: TRBV9
J: TRBJ2-1
DNA: TGTGCCAGCAGCCTTTTTACTGGCAATGAGCAGTTCTTC
CDR3: CASSLFTGNEQFF

length: 14
size: .
D: .
V: TRBV25-1
J: TRBJ2-3
DNA: TGTGCCAGCAGAGGGGGGACTAGCACAGATACGCAGTATTTT
CDR3: CASRGGTSTDTQYF

length: 15
size: .
D: .
V: TRBV30
J: TRBJ1-5
DNA: TGTGCCTGGAGTGTAGGGCAGACTAGCAATCAGCCCCAGCATTTT
CDR3: CAWSVGQTSNQPQHF

length: 11
size: .
D: .
V: TRBV30
J: TRBJ1-1
DNA: TGTGCCTCCGCCTCGAACACTGAAGCTTTCTTT
CDR3: CASASNTEAFF

length: 16
size: .
D: .
V: TRBV5-1
J: TRBJ2-3
DNA: TGCGCCAGCAGCCAAAGCCTACAGATTTCCACAGATACGCAGTATTTT
CDR3: CASSQSLQISTDTQYF

length: 12
size: few
D: .
V: TRBV7-8
J: TRBJ1-1
DNA: TGTGCCAGCAGTCCCCCAGCCTTAGGGGCTTTCTTT
CDR3: CASSPPALGAFF

length: 13
size: .
D: .
V: TRBV5-1
J: TRBJ2-7
DNA: TGCGCCAGCAGCCCCGTGGGGGGTTACGAGCAGTACTTC
CDR3: CASSPVGGYEQYF

length: 13
size: .
D: .
V: TRBV25-1
J: TRBJ1-5
DNA: TGTGCCAGCAGTGACGGGGTTGGTCAGCCCCAGCATTTT
CDR3: CASSDGVGQPQHF

length: 12
size: .
D: .
V: TRBV28
J: TRBJ1-5
DNA: TGTGCCACCTCCGGGGGGAATCAGCCCCAGCATTTT
CDR3: CATSGGNQPQHF

length: 13
size: .
D: TRBD1
V: TRBV30
J: TRBJ1-2
DNA: TGTGCCTGTACAGGGGAACTATATCGTGGCTACACCTTC
CDR3: CACTGELYRGYTF

length: 13
size: .
D: TRBD2
V: TRBV30
J: TRBJ2-3
DNA: TGTGCCTGGTCAGCGGGAGTACCAGATACGCAGTATTTT
CDR3: CAWSAGVPDTQYF

length: 12
size: .
D: TRBD1
V: TRBV9
J: TRBJ1-2
DNA: TGTGCCAGCAGCGCCCGACAGGGAGGCTACACCTTC
CDR3: CASSARQGGYTF

length: 14
size: .
D: .
V: TRBV27
J: TRBJ2-4
DNA: TGTGCCAGCAGTTTCGGACAGAGCAAAAACATTCAGTACTTC
CDR3: CASSFGQSKNIQYF

length: 15
size: .
D: .
V: TRBV30
J: TRBJ2-3
DNA: TGTGCCTGGAGTCAAGACAGCTTCGACACAGATACGCAGTATTTT
CDR3: CAWSQDSFDTDTQYF